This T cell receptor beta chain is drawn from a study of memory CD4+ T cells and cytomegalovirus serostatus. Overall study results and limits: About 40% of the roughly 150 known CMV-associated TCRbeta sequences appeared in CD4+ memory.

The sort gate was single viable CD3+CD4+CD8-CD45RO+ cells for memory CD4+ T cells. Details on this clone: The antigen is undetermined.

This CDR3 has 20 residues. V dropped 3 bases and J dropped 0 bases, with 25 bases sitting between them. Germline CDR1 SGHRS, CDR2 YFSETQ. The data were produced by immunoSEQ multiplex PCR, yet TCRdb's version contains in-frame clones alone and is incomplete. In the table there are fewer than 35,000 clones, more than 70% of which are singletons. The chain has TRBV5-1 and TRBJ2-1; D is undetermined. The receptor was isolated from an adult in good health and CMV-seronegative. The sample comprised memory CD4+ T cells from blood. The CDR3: CASSWLTTTPTKSSYNEQFF. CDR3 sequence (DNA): TGCGCCAGCAGCTGGTTAACTACCACCCCTACTAAGAGCTCCTACAATGAGCAGTTCTTC.